Listed here is a single T cell receptor beta chain. The antigen remains undetermined. The sample is drawn from a study of cytomegalovirus exposure and HLA in healthy donors. Study findings and constraints: Cytomegalovirus status was reportedly diagnosed by the classifier with high specificity and sensitivity.

Clones were read by immunoSEQ multiplex PCR, and TCRdb kept only the in-frame ones, dropping some. Of about 66,000 clones listed, nearly 98% are singletons. V lost 4 bases and J lost 4; bases outside the gene matches: 15. CDR1 and CDR2 (germline): SGDLS, YYNGEE. The CDR3 extends over 17 amino acids. This clonotype was obtained from a young woman in good health and CMV-seropositive. The sequenced sample was PBMCs. This rearrangement joins TRBV9 to TRBJ2-7, with 9 bases matching TRBD2. The CDR3 is CASSPRPLGGRAYEQYF. CDR3 nucleotide sequence: TGTGCCAGCAGCCCCCGACCCCTTGGCGGGAGGGCGTACGAGCAGTACTTC.